Given below is one TCR beta chain in context. Its antigen remains unknown. Other autoimmune diseases, uncontrolled infections, pregnancy or lactation excluded patients from enrollment. These data originate in a study of Graves' ophthalmopathy and Graves' hyperthyroidism. About the research overall: Upon initial diagnosis and before any treatment, peripheral blood was collected. Regarding the study as a whole: A model of 13 signatures distinguished ophthalmopathy from stable hyperthyroidism at around 90% sensitivity and 81.08% specificity.

Investigators amplified TCR beta CDR3 regions from RNA transcripts. An opening RT-PCR round employed HTBI primers and preceded a second-round multiplex PCR. TCRdb itself ran the multiplex PCR reads through MiXCR, one entry per CDR3 protein. The table records tens of thousands of distinct CDR3 sequences, around half of them present only once. Trimming stripped 6 bases from V and 0 bases from J, with 6 bases between. The germline CDR1 and CDR2 sequences are SEHNR and FQNEAQ (reference sequence). CDR3 length: 13 residues. This sequence originates from an adult woman with stable Graves' hyperthyroidism. The sample comprised peripheral blood. V usage is TRBV7-9 and J usage is TRBJ1-3; D uncertain. The chain's CDR3 is CASRRGSGNTIYF. The CDR3 bases are TGTGCCAGCAGACGGGGCTCTGGAAACACCATATATTTT.